These T cell receptor beta chains were read from a single sample in a study of blood T cell repertoires in COVID-19. The protocol was immunoSEQ multiplex PCR, while the TCRdb copy is restricted to in-frame clones and leaves out a portion. The data contain more than 80,000 clones, 87% of them singletons. Sequenced: peripheral blood. These TCRs come from a woman aged 55-69 years with COVID-19, enrolled during active disease. Each CDR3 is given with its conserved first and last residue. A D gene is named only where the DNA matches it firmly. Some rows mark clone size as missing; the rest say once, few, many or name a class of expanded clone.

cdr3_aa | cdr3_nt | v_call | d_call | cdr3_length | clone_size | j_call
CASSYSGSGETQYF | TGTGCCAGCAGTTACTCAGGTTCGGGAGAGACCCAGTACTTC | TRBV6-5 | - | 14 | - | TRBJ2-5
CASSGQGHSPLHF | TGTGCCAGCAGCGGTCAGGGGCATTCACCCCTCCACTTT | TRBV4-2 | - | 13 | - | TRBJ1-6
CASSLRSSGETQYF | TGTGCCAGCAGCCTCCGGTCCTCGGGGGAGACCCAGTACTTC | TRBV9 | - | 14 | - | TRBJ2-5
CASSPRDRSYGYTF | TGTGCCAGCAGCCCCCGGGACAGATCGTATGGCTACACCTTC | TRBV9 | TRBD1 | 14 | - | TRBJ1-2
CASSVDRGSYGYTF | TGTGCCAGCAGCGTCGACAGGGGATCCTATGGCTACACCTTC | TRBV7-2 | TRBD1 | 14 | - | TRBJ1-2
CASSAKGTATYSNQPQHF | TGTGCCAGCAGTGCCAAAGGGACAGCTACTTATAGCAATCAGCCCCAGCATTTT | TRBV27 | TRBD1 | 18 | - | TRBJ1-5
CASSAGTSGFQETQYF | TGTGCCAGCAGTGCCGGGACTAGCGGGTTCCAAGAGACCCAGTACTTC | TRBV2 | TRBD2 | 16 | - | TRBJ2-5
CASSSPGEREKLFF | TGTGCCAGCAGTTCCCCGGGGGAGCGAGAAAAACTGTTTTTT | TRBV28 | - | 14 | - | TRBJ1-4
CASSLSVQGGHSPLHF | TGCGCCAGCAGCTTGTCGGTACAGGGGGGCCATTCACCCCTCCACTTT | TRBV5-1 | TRBD1 | 16 | once | TRBJ1-6
CASSGGQGTRSPLHF | TGCGCCAGCAGCGGCGGACAGGGTACGCGATCACCCCTCCACTTT | TRBV5-1 | TRBD1 | 15 | - | TRBJ1-6
CASSLQQGSTEAFF | TGCGCCAGCAGCCTCCAACAGGGTAGCACTGAAGCTTTCTTT | TRBV4-3 | - | 14 | - | TRBJ1-1
CAWSDGGTGELFF | TGTGCCTGGAGTGACGGAGGGACCGGGGAGCTGTTTTTT | TRBV30 | - | 13 | - | TRBJ2-2
CASSRGQVYGYTF | TGTGCCAGCAGCCGGGGACAGGTCTATGGCTACACCTTC | TRBV7-9 | TRBD1 | 13 | - | TRBJ1-2
CASSEVSSGNTIYF | TGTGCCAGCAGTGAGGTCAGCTCTGGAAACACCATATATTTT | TRBV2 | - | 14 | - | TRBJ1-3
CASSPYGLAGFYEQYF | TGTGCCAGCAGCCCATATGGACTAGCGGGCTTCTACGAGCAGTACTTC | TRBV7-3 | TRBD2 | 16 | few | TRBJ2-7
CASSQDTSTDTQYF | TGCGCCAGCAGCCAGGACACTAGCACAGATACGCAGTATTTT | TRBV5-1 | - | 14 | - | TRBJ2-3
CASSYSRPGGGTIYF | TGTGCCAGCAGTTACTCTCGGCCGGGGGGGGGCACCATATATTTT | TRBV6-5 | - | 15 | - | TRBJ1-3
CAWRTGGEKLFF | TGTGCCTGGAGGACCGGGGGAGAAAAACTGTTTTTT | TRBV30 | - | 12 | - | TRBJ1-4
CASSRTAGQYGYTF | TGTGCCAGCAGCCGGACCGCGGGGCAATATGGCTACACCTTC | TRBV11-2 | - | 14 | - | TRBJ1-2
CASSGGAPGQAIREQYF | TGTGCCAGCAGCGGAGGGGCACCGGGACAGGCCATTCGAGAGCAGTACTTC | TRBV9 | TRBD1 | 17 | - | TRBJ2-7
CASSPSDRGQGGVTNEKLFF | TGTGCCAGCAGCCCGAGTGACAGGGGGCAAGGTGGGGTAACTAATGAAAAACTGTTTTTT | TRBV4-2 | TRBD1 | 20 | - | TRBJ1-4
CASSLRGGYTETQYF | TGTGCCAGCAGCCTGAGGGGAGGCTATACGGAGACCCAGTACTTC | TRBV7-9 | - | 15 | - | TRBJ2-5
CASRATGELFF | TGTGCCAGTAGGGCCACCGGGGAGCTGTTTTTT | TRBV19 | - | 11 | - | TRBJ2-2
CASTQRAFQETQYF | TGTGCCAGCACTCAGAGGGCGTTCCAAGAGACCCAGTACTTC | TRBV2 | - | 14 | - | TRBJ2-5
CASTPRRDHLYNSPLHF | TGTGCCAGCACCCCTCGGAGGGATCACCTCTATAATTCACCCCTCCACTTT | TRBV27 | - | 17 | - | TRBJ1-6
CATSRDMAKTNEKLFF | TGTGCCACCAGCAGAGATATGGCCAAAACTAATGAAAAACTGTTTTTT | TRBV15 | - | 16 | - | TRBJ1-4
CASSKTGASPWFF | TGTGCCAGCAGCAAAACGGGAGCCTCCCCGTGGTTCTTC | TRBV7-2 | - | 13 | - | TRBJ2-1
CASSLALAADTQYF | TGTGCCAGCAGCTTAGCCCTAGCAGCAGATACGCAGTATTTT | TRBV7-2 | - | 14 | - | TRBJ2-3
CASSLIRGPGELFF | TGTGCCAGCAGCTTAATCAGGGGACCCGGGGAGCTGTTTTTT | TRBV7-9 | - | 14 | - | TRBJ2-2
CASSLGASGVGNTQYF | TGTGCCAGCAGCTTAGGGGCTAGCGGGGTAGGGAATACGCAGTATTTT | TRBV11-2 | TRBD2 | 16 | - | TRBJ2-3
CASSGTGDSSNQPQHF | TGTGCCAGCAGCGGGACAGGGGATAGTAGCAATCAGCCCCAGCATTTT | TRBV7-2 | TRBD1 | 16 | once | TRBJ1-5
CASSTGTGTEQYF | TGTGCCAGCAGTACCGGGACAGGGACCGAGCAGTACTTC | TRBV6-5 | TRBD1 | 13 | - | TRBJ2-7
CATSDFGREQFF | TGTGCCACCAGTGATTTCGGCAGGGAGCAGTTCTTC | TRBV24-1 | - | 12 | - | TRBJ2-1
CASSKGPGGVYNEQFF | TGTGCCAGCAGTAAAGGCCCGGGGGGCGTGTACAATGAGCAGTTCTTC | TRBV6-1 | - | 16 | once | TRBJ2-1
CATRDIDTGELFF | TGTGCCACCAGGGACATAGACACCGGGGAGCTGTTTTTT | TRBV24-1 | - | 13 | few | TRBJ2-2
CASSPLGTGGDYGYTF | TGTGCCAGTAGTCCCCTAGGGACAGGGGGTGACTATGGCTACACCTTC | TRBV19 | TRBD1 | 16 | - | TRBJ1-2
CASSLSTGNQPQHF | TGTGCCAGCAGCTTAAGTACAGGGAATCAGCCCCAGCATTTT | TRBV7-9 | - | 14 | - | TRBJ1-5
CASSLPSGQETQYF | TGTGCCAGCTCACTCCCCTCGGGTCAGGAGACCCAGTACTTC | TRBV18 | - | 14 | - | TRBJ2-5
CSVDRGATHDTQYF | TGCAGCGTTGATCGGGGGGCAACACACGATACGCAGTATTTT | TRBV29-1 | - | 14 | - | TRBJ2-3
CASSRLAGDTGELFF | TGTGCCAGCAGCCGACTAGCGGGGGACACCGGGGAGCTGTTTTTT | TRBV11-1 | TRBD2 | 15 | - | TRBJ2-2
CASTGAEGRGYTF | TGTGCCAGCACCGGCGCGGAGGGACGGGGCTACACCTTC | TRBV6-6 | - | 13 | few | TRBJ1-2
CASSPGVPGELFF | TGTGCCAGCAGTCCCGGTGTACCCGGGGAGCTGTTTTTT | TRBV27 | - | 13 | - | TRBJ2-2
CASSLAGRGAMYQETQYF | TGTGCCAGCAGCTTAGCCGGGCGGGGGGCTATGTACCAAGAGACCCAGTACTTC | TRBV7-6 | TRBD2 | 18 | - | TRBJ2-5
CASKAGIRLGYTF | TGTGCCAGTAAGGCGGGGATCAGGTTGGGCTACACCTTC | TRBV19 | - | 13 | - | TRBJ1-2
CASSKVENQPQHF | TGTGCCAGCAGTAAGGTGGAGAATCAGCCCCAGCATTTT | TRBV27 | - | 13 | - | TRBJ1-5
CASSLPGSYTF | TGTGCCAGCAGCTTGCCGGGAAGCTACACCTTC | TRBV5-6 | - | 11 | - | TRBJ1-2
CASSPPGQGGVYQPQHF | TGTGCCAGCAGCCCCCCCGGACAGGGTGGGGTGTATCAGCCCCAGCATTTT | TRBV21-1 | - | 17 | - | TRBJ1-5